Following are 12 T cell receptor beta chains from one sample sequenced in a study of blood T cell repertoires in COVID-19. The method was immunoSEQ multiplex PCR; TCRdb's version includes in-frame clones alone and lacks a portion of them. The repertoire includes hundreds of thousands of clones, roughly 89% of them detected once, and over 9% sits in the top ten. Specimen: PBMCs or T cells enriched from blood (not recorded which). These receptors were collected from a woman under 40 who had recovered from COVID-19.

The chain combines TRBV1 with TRBJ2-1; the listed D gene, TRBD2, was not tested against the DNA. TRBV1 corresponds to a pseudogene. CDR3 size: 15 residues. The CDR3 coding sequence is TGCACCAGCAGCCGGGGGGGAGAGGTTTGGAATGAGCAGTTCTTC. It translates to CTSSRGGEVWNEQFF.

This chain links TRBV7-9 with TRBJ1-3; no clear D gene. Deletions cut 2 bases from V and 2 bases from J, with 10 bases between. Germline assignment: CDR1 SEHNR and CDR2 FQNEAQ (reference sequence). The CDR3 covers 15 residues. CDR3 sequence: CASSLLIRAGNTIYF. The CDR3 DNA reads as TGTGCCAGCAGCTTACTGATTCGAGCTGGAAACACCATATATTTT.

The chain is built from TRBV29-1 and TRBJ2-7, with D unresolved. Trimming removed 3 bases at V and 5 bases at J, with 14 bases between. The CDR3 consists of 13 residues. Per germline, CDR1 SQVTM and CDR2 ANQGSEA. This CDR3 reads CSVEFHSSDEQYF. The DNA for the CDR3 is TGCAGCGTTGAGTTCCACAGTTCAGACGAGCAGTACTTC.

The V and J genes are TRBV4-1 and TRBJ1-1; TRBD1 might be the D (5 bases). The CDR3 length is 15 residues. With 2 bases removed from V and 8 bases from J, the gap between germline ends came to 18 bases. CDR1 is MGHRA and CDR2 is YSYEKL in the germline V gene. CDR3 residues: CASSQIYRTELEAFF. As DNA, the CDR3 is TGCGCCAGCAGCCAAATTTACAGGACGGAACTAGAAGCTTTCTTT.

The rearrangement joins TRBV25-1 to TRBJ2-7; D call uncertain. Germline V gives CDR1 MGHDK, CDR2 SYGVNS. The CDR3 consists of 13 residues. The ends were cut back, 4 bases at V and 1 base at J, with 8 bases in the middle. DNA for the CDR3: TGTGCCAGCAGTGGACGGGTGTCCTACGAGCAGTACTTC. Protein sequence: CASSGRVSYEQYF.

This clone has only one observation. In DNA form, the CDR3 reads TGCAGCGTGACAGGTAGCTCCTACGAGCAGTACTTC. Encoded protein: CSVTGSSYEQYF. The rearrangement joins TRBV29-1 to TRBJ2-7; perhaps TRBD1 as D (6 bases). Trimming took off 6 bases at V and 0 bases at J, with 9 bases between the two ends. Looked up from germline, CDR1 is SQVTM and CDR2 is ANQGSEA. This CDR3 is built from 12 residues.

There are a few counts of this clone. The V and J genes are TRBV7-2 and TRBJ1-5; possible D gene TRBD1, 6 bases. Germline CDR1 and CDR2: SGHTA and FQGNSA. V was pared by 4 bases and J by 6 bases, with 10 bases between. This CDR3 contains 13 residues. CDR3 protein: CASSWGHTQPQHF. In DNA form, the CDR3 reads TGTGCCAGCAGCTGGGGACATACTCAGCCCCAGCATTTT. Combining the CDR3 with reference TRBV7-2 and TRBJ1-5 gives the whole variable domain GAGVSQSPSNKVTEKGKDVELRCDPISGHTALYWYRQSLGQGLEFLIYFQGNSAPDKSGLPSDRFSAERTGGSVSTLTIQRTQQEDSAVYLCASSWGHTQPQHFGDGTRLSIL.

This chain joins TRBV4-3 and TRBJ2-1; D perhaps matches TRBD2 (6 bases). V lost 1 base, J lost 4 bases, and 14 bases lay in between. This CDR3 contains 16 residues. CDR1 and CDR2 from the germline V gene are LGHNA and YSLEER. The CDR3, as DNA: TGCGCCAGCAGCCAAGTAGCGGTGGGGAGGTACAATGAGCAGTTCTTC. Protein sequence: CASSQVAVGRYNEQFF.

V is TRBV28 and J is TRBJ2-7; possibly TRBD2 for D (6 bases). The CDR3 runs 15 residues. The V gene lost 1 base and the J gene lost 2 bases, with 12 bases spanning the gap. Germline V lookup: CDR1 MDHEN, CDR2 SYDVKM. The CDR3 protein is CASSLSGRGAYEQYF. The DNA for the CDR3 is TGTGCCAGCAGTTTATCCGGGAGAGGAGCCTACGAGCAGTACTTC.

The rearrangement links TRBV6-5 to TRBJ2-3, with a possible D match to TRBD2 (5 bases). V dropped 8 bases and J dropped 2 bases, with 14 bases sitting between them. There are 14 residues in the CDR3. The germline V gene encodes CDR1 MNHEY and CDR2 SVGAGI. The CDR3 loop is CASGREGPTDTQYF. DNA of the CDR3: TGTGCCAGCGGGAGAGAGGGCCCCACAGATACGCAGTATTTT.

This clone appeared once. J is TRBJ2-7 and V is TRBV4-2, with D perhaps matching TRBD1 (5 bases). This CDR3 region has 16 residues. Germline V lookup: CDR1 LGHNA, CDR2 YNFKEQ. Trimming took 1 base from V and 0 from J, leaving 13 bases between them. The CDR3 region has the DNA TGTGCCAGCAGCCAAGGGGGCAGTTACAGCTCCTACGAGCAGTACTTC. Its protein product is CASSQGGSYSSYEQYF.

The V gene is TRBV10-3, the J gene TRBJ2-5; the match to TRBD2 covers 7 bases. This CDR3 has 12 amino acids. Germline values: CDR1 ENHRY, CDR2 SYGVKD. V was pared by 10 bases and J by 3 bases, with 5 bases of the junction left unmatched. The CDR3 DNA reads as TGTGCCACCACCGCGGGGGAAGAGACCCAGTACTTC. Translated: CATTAGEETQYF.